This paragraph covers one TCR beta chain sequence. Its specificity is unknown. The repertoire was sequenced with immunoSEQ multiplex PCR; TCRdb's copy has only in-frame clones and lacks some. Of 50,000 to 60,000 clones listed, 75% to 90% were seen once; the top ten hold roughly 4.4%. Trimming stripped 8 bases from V and 10 bases from J, with 18 bases between. Germline V gene data show CDR1 as MDHEN and CDR2 as SYDVKM. The CDR3 extends over 14 amino acids. This specimen comes from a study of OX40 agonist ivuxolimab in advanced cancers. At the level of the study: Patients receiving dose escalation had hepatocellular carcinoma, melanoma, renal cell or head and neck cancer. Partial responses occurred in three patients (one hepatocellular carcinoma, two cutaneous melanoma). Study-wide points: Antigen specificity was not determined for the expanded peripheral T cells. Relative to CD4+ cells, CD8+ T cells on average had more expanded clones.

Sequences were derived from CD4+ or CD8+ T cells sorted from blood, sampled in a trial of the OX40 agonist ivuxolimab. The V gene is TRBV28, the J gene TRBJ1-6; D is ambiguous. The receptor was isolated from an adult with an advanced solid tumor such as melanoma, head and neck, liver or kidney cancer. The CDR3 DNA is TGTGCCAGCTCTTTCCCCCCCAATGGGTCACCCCTCCACTTT. Its translation: CASSFPPNGSPLHF.